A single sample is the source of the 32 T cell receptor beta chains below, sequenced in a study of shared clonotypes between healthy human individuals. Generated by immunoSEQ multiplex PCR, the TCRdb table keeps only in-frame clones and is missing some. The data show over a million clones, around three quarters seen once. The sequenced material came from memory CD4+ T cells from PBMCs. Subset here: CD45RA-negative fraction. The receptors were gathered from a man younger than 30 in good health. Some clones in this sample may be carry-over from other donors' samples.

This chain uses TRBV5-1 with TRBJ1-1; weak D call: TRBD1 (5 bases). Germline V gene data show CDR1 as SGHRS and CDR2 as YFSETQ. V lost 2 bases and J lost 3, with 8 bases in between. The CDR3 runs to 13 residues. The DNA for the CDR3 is TGCGCCAGCAGCTTTGTGACAGACACTGAAGCTTTCTTT. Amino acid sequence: CASSFVTDTEAFF.

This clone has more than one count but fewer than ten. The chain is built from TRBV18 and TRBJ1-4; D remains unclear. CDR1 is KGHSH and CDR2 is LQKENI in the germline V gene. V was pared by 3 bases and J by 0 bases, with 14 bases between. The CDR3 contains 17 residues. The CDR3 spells CASSPKQRETTNEKLFF. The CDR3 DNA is TGTGCCAGCTCACCGAAGCAACGGGAAACAACTAATGAAAAACTGTTTTTT.

CDR3 residues: CASIPAGNRRFGNTIYF. The CDR3, as DNA: TGTGCCAGCATCCCCGCGGGTAACAGGCGTTTTGGAAACACCATATATTTT. V and J are TRBV7-3 and TRBJ1-3, with a possible D match to TRBD1 (5 bases). Per germline, CDR1 SGHTA and CDR2 FQGTGA. The CDR3 runs 17 residues. V lost 7 bases, J lost 3 bases, and 22 bases lay in between. The whole variable domain, remainder taken from reference TRBV7-3 and TRBJ1-3, is GAGVSQTPSNKVTEKGKYVELRCDPISGHTALYWYRQSLGQGPEFLIYFQGTGAADDSGLPNDRFFAVRPEGSVSTLKIQRTERGDSAVYLCASIPAGNRRFGNTIYFGEGSWLTVV.

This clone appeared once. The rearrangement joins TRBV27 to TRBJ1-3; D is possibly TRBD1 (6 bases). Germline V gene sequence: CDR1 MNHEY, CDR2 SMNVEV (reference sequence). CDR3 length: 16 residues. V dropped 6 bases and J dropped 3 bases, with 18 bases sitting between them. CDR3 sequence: CASRRTGTPSGNTIYF. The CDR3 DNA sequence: TGTGCCAGCAGGAGAACCGGGACACCGAGTGGAAACACCATATATTTT.

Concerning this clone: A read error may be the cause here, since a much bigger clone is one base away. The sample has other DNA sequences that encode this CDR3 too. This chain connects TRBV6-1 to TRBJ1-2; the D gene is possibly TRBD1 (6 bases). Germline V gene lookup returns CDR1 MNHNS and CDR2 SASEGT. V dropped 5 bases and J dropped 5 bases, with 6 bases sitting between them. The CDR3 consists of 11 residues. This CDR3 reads CASSTGYGYTF. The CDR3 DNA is TGTGCCAGCAGTACAGGGTATGGCTACACCTTC.

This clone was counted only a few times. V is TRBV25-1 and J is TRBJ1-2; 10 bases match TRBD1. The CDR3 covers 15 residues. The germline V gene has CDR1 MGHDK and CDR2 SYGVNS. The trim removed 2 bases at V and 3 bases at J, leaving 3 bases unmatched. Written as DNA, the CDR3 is TGTGCCAGCAGTGAAAGAGGACAGGGGGACTATGGCTACACCTTC. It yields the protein CASSERGQGDYGYTF.

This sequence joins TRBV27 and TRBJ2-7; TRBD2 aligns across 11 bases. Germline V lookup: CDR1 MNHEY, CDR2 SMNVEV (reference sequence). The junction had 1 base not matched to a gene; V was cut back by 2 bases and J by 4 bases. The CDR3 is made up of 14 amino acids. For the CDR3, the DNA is TGTGCCAGCAGTTTAACTAGCGGGAGTTACGAGCAGTACTTC. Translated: CASSLTSGSYEQYF.

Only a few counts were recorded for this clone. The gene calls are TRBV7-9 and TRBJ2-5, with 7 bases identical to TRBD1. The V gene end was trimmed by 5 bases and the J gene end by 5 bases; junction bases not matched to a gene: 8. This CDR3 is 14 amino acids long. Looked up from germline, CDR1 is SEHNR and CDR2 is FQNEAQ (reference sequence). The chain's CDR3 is CASSQRTGAETQYF. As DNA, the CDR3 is TGTGCCAGCAGCCAACGGACAGGCGCGGAGACCCAGTACTTC.

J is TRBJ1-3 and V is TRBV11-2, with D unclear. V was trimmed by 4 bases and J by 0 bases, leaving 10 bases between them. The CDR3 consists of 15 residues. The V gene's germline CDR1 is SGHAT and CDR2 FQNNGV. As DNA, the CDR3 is TGTGCCAGCAGCTCCAGCTACAACTCTGGAAACACCATATATTTT. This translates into CASSSSYNSGNTIYF.

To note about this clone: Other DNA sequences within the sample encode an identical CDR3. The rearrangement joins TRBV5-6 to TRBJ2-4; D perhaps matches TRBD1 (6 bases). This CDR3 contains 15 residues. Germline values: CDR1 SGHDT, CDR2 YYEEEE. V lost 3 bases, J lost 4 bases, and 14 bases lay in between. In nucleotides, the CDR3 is TGTGCCAGCAGCTACGGAGGACAGACAAAAAACATTCAGTACTTC. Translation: CASSYGGQTKNIQYF.

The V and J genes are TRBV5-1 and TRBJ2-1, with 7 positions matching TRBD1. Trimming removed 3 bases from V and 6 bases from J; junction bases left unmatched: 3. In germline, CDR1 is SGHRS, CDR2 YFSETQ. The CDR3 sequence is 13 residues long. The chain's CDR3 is CASSSGQTNEQFF. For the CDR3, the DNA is TGCGCCAGCAGCTCGGGACAGACCAATGAGCAGTTCTTC.

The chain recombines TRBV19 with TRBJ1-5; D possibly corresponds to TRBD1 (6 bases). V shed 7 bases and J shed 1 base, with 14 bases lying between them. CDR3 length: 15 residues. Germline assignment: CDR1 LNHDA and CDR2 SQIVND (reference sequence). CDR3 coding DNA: TGTGCCAGTACGGTTGATCAGGGGAGCAATCAGCCCCAGCATTTT. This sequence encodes CASTVDQGSNQPQHF.

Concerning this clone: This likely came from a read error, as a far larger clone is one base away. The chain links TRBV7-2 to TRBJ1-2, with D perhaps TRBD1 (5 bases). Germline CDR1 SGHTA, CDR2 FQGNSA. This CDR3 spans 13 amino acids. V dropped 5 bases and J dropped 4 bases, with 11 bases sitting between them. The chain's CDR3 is CASSPPGTYGYTF. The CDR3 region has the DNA TGTGCCAGCAGCCCCCCAGGGACCTATGGCTACACCTTC.

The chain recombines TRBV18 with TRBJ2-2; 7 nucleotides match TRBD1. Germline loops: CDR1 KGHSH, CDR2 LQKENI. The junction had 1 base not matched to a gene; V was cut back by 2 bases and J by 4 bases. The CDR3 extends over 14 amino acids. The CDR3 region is CASSPSGGTGELFF. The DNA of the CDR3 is TGTGCCAGCTCACCATCAGGGGGCACCGGGGAGCTGTTTTTT.

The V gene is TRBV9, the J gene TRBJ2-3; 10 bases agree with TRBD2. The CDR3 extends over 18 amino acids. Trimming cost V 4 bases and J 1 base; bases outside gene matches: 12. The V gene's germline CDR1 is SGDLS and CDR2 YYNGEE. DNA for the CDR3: TGTGCCAGCAGCCCACACGCCCTAGCGGGAGAGGGCACAGATACGCAGTATTTT. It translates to CASSPHALAGEGTDTQYF.

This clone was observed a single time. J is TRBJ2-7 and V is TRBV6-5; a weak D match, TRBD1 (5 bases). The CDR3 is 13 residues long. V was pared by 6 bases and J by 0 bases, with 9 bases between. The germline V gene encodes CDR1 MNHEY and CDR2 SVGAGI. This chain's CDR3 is CASRQDNSYEQYF. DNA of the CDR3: TGTGCCAGCAGGCAGGACAACTCCTACGAGCAGTACTTC.

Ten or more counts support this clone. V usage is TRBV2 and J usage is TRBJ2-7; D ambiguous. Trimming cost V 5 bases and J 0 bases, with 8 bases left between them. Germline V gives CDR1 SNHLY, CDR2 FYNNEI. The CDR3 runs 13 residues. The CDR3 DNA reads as TGTGCCAGCAGTCTGGGGTACTCCTACGAGCAGTACTTC. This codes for CASSLGYSYEQYF.

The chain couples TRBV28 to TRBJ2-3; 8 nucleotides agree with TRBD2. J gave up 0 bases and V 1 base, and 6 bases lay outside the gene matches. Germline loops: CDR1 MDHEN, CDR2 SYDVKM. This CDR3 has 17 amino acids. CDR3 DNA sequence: TGTGCCAGCAGTTTATTTGGGACTAGTGATAGCACAGATACGCAGTATTTT. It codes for CASSLFGTSDSTDTQYF.

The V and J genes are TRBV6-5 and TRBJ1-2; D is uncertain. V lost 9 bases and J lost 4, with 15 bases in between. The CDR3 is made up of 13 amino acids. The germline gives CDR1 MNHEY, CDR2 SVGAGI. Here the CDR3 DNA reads TGTGCCAGTCGAGACGGGCGTTTCTATGGCTACACCTTC. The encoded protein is CASRDGRFYGYTF.

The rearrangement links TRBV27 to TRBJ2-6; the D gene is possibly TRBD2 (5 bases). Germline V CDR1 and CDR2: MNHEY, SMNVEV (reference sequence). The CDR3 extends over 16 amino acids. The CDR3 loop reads CATKKEGSSGANVLTF. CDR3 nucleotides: TGTGCTACCAAAAAAGAAGGGAGCTCTGGGGCCAACGTCCTGACTTTC.

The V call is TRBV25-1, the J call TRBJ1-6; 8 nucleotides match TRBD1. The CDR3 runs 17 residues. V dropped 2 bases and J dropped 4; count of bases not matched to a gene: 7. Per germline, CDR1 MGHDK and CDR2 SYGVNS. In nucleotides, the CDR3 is TGTGCCAGCAGTGAAGAATGGGGGACAGGTTATAATTCACCCCTCCACTTT. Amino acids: CASSEEWGTGYNSPLHF.

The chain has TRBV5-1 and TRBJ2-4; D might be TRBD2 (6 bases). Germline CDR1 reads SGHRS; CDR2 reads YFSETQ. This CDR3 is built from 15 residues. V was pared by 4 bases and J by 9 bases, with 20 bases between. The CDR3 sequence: CASSPVGGSVVIQYF. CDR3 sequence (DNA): TGCGCCAGCAGCCCCGTCGGAGGGAGTGTAGTCATTCAGTACTTC. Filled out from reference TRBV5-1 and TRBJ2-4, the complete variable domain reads KAGVTQTPRYLIKTRGQQVTLSCSPISGHRSVSWYQQTPGQGLQFLFEYFSETQRNKGNFPGRFSGRQFSNSRSEMNVSTLELGDSALYLCASSPVGGSVVIQYFGAGTRLSVL.

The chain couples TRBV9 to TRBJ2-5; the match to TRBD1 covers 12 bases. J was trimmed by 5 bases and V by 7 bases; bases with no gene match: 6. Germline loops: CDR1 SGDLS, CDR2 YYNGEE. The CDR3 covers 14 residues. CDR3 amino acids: CASGWGQGAETQYF. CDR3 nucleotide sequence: TGTGCCAGCGGGTGGGGACAGGGGGCCGAGACCCAGTACTTC. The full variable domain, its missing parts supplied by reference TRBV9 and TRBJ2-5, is DSGVTQTPKHLITATGQRVTLRCSPRSGDLSVYWYQQSLDQGLQFLIQYYNGEERAKGNILERFSAQQFPDLHSELNLSSLELGDSALYFCASGWGQGAETQYFGPGTRLLVL.

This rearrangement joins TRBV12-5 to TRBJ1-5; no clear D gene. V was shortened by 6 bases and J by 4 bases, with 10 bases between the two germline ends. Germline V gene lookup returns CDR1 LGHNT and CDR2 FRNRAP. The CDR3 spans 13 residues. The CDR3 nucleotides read TGTGCTAGTGGCCGAGCAGAGAATCAGCCCCAGCATTTT. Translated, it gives CASGRAENQPQHF. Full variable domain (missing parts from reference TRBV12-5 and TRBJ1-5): DARVTQTPRHKVTEMGQEVTMRCQPILGHNTVFWYRQTMMQGLELLAYFRNRAPLDDSGMPKDRFSAEMPDATLATLKIQPSEPRDSAVYFCASGRAENQPQHFGDGTRLSIL.

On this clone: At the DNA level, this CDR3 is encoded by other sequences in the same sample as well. The CDR3 DNA follows: TGTGCCAGCAGGGGGACTAGCGGGTACAATGAGCAGTTCTTC. Translated, it gives CASRGTSGYNEQFF. The gene calls are TRBV2 and TRBJ2-1; 12 bases fit TRBD2. The CDR3 loop spans 14 amino acids. Germline V lookup: CDR1 SNHLY, CDR2 FYNNEI. J gave up 4 bases and V 6 bases, and 1 base lay outside the gene matches. The full variable domain, rest sourced from reference TRBV2 and TRBJ2-1, is EPEVTQTPSHQVTQMGQEVILRCVPISNHLYFYWYRQILGQKVEFLVSFYNNEISEKSEIFDDQFSVERPDGSNFTLKIRSTKLEDSAMYFCASRGTSGYNEQFFGPGTRLTVL.

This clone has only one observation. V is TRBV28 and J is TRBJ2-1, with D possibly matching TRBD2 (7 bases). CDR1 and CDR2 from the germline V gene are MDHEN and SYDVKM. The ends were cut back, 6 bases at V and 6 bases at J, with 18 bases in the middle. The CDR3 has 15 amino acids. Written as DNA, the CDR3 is TGTGCCAGCAGCCCCCGCTTGGGGGGGCTCAATGAGCAGTTCTTC. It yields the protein CASSPRLGGLNEQFF.

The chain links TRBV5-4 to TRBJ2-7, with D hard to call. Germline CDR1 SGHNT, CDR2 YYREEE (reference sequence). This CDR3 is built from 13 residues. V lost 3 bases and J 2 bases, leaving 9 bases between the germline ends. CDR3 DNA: TGTGCCAGCAGCTGGAACGGACCCTACGAGCAGTACTTC. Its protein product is CASSWNGPYEQYF.

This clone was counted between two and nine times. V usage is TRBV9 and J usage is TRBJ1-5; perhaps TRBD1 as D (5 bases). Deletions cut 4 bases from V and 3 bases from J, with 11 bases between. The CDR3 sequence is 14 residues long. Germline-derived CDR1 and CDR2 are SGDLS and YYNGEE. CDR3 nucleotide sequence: TGTGCCAGCAGCCCTAGGGACTCCAATCAGCCCCAGCATTTT. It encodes CASSPRDSNQPQHF.

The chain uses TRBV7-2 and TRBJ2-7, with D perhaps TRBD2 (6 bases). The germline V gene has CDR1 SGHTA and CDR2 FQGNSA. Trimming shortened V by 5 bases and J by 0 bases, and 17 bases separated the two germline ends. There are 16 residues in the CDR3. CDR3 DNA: TGTGCCAGCAGCGCCACGTTTGACGGGAGCTCCTACGAGCAGTACTTC. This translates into CASSATFDGSSYEQYF.

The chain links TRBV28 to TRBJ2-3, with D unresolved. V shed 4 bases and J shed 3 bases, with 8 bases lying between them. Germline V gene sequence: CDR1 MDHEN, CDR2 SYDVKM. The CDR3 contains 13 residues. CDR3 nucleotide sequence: TGTGCCAGCAGTTCCCTGGGGACAGATACGCAGTATTTT. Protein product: CASSSLGTDTQYF.

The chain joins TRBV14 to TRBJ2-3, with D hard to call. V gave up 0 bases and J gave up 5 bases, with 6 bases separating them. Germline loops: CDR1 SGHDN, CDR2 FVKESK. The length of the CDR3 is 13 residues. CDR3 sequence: CASSQDWQDTQYF. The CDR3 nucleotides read TGTGCCAGCAGCCAAGATTGGCAAGATACGCAGTATTTT.

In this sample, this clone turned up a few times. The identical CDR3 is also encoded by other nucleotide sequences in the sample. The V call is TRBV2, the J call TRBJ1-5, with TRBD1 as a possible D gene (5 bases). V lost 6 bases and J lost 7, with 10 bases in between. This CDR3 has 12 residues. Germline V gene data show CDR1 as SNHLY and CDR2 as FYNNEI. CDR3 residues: CASRGRGQPQHF. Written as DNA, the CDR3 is TGTGCCAGCAGGGGGCGGGGACAGCCCCAGCATTTT. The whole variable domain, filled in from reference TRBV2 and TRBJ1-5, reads EPEVTQTPSHQVTQMGQEVILRCVPISNHLYFYWYRQILGQKVEFLVSFYNNEISEKSEIFDDQFSVERPDGSNFTLKIRSTKLEDSAMYFCASRGRGQPQHFGDGTRLSIL.